The 15 T cell receptor beta chains below were found in one sample sequenced in a study of T cell changes during pregnancy in multiple sclerosis. Libraries were prepared by immunoSEQ multiplex PCR; TCRdb keeps only in-frame clonotypes and omits some of them. The data contain 55,000 to 65,000 clones, over 85% of them singletons. The source was CD8+ T cells from peripheral blood mononuclear cells, collected in the third trimester of pregnancy. These receptors were obtained from a female donor with multiple sclerosis, enrolled in a pregnancy study.

The CDR3 DNA reads TGCAGCGTTGATCCTAGCAGTAGCACAGATACGCAGTATTTT. It translates to CSVDPSSSTDTQYF. The chain couples TRBV29-1 to TRBJ2-3; weak D call: TRBD2 (5 bases). V lost 3 bases, J lost 0 bases, and 10 bases lay in between. This CDR3 is built from 14 residues. Germline V gene sequence: CDR1 SQVTM, CDR2 ANQGSEA.

V usage is TRBV2 and J usage is TRBJ2-1; 8 bases are shared with TRBD2. Germline loops: CDR1 SNHLY, CDR2 FYNNEI. This CDR3 comprises 16 residues. The V gene end was trimmed by 1 base and the J gene end by 5 bases; junction bases not matched to a gene: 7. The chain's CDR3 is CASSEVLPGGDNEQFF. DNA of the CDR3: TGTGCCAGCAGTGAAGTGCTTCCGGGGGGGGACAATGAGCAGTTCTTC.

This clone has a single count. The gene calls are TRBV9 and TRBJ2-2, with 9 bases fitting TRBD2. Losses at the gene ends were 0 bases for V and 6 bases for J; bases not matched to a gene: 9. There are 17 residues in the CDR3. Looked up from germline, CDR1 is SGDLS and CDR2 is YYNGEE. CDR3 sequence (DNA): TGTGCCAGCAGCGTAGGGCTAGCGGGACAACGGTCCGGGGAGCTGTTTTTT. This encodes CASSVGLAGQRSGELFF.

The rearrangement joins TRBV19 to TRBJ2-2, with 11 bases matching TRBD1. The CDR3 is made up of 15 amino acids. The V segment lost 6 bases and the J segment 4 bases; nucleotides outside the gene matches: 4. Per the germline V gene, CDR1 is LNHDA and CDR2 is SQIVND (reference sequence). Here the CDR3 DNA reads TGTGCCAGTAGCTGGGGACAGGGGGGCACCGGGGAGCTGTTTTTT. It codes for CASSWGQGGTGELFF.

V is TRBV28 and J is TRBJ1-1; 10 nucleotides match TRBD1. The germline CDR1 and CDR2 sequences are MDHEN and SYDVKM. After removal of 6 bases from V and 0 bases from J, the junction contained 13 bases not matched to a gene. CDR3 length: 18 residues. CDR3 nucleotides: TGTGCCAGCAGCATCCCCGGGACAGGGGTCTTCATGAACACTGAAGCTTTCTTT. As protein: CASSIPGTGVFMNTEAFF.

V gene TRBV2 combines with J gene TRBJ2-1; 9 nucleotides agree with TRBD2. Looked up from germline, CDR1 is SNHLY and CDR2 is FYNNEI. This CDR3 contains 15 residues. V trimming: 4 bases; J trimming: 7 bases; junction bases outside the gene matches: 8. CDR3 nucleotides: TGTGCCAGCAGTGTTTCACTAGCGGGCTTTAATGAGCAGTTCTTC. Amino acids: CASSVSLAGFNEQFF.

V gene TRBV28 combines with J gene TRBJ1-1, with 7 bases fitting TRBD1. Germline loops: CDR1 MDHEN, CDR2 SYDVKM. After removal of 5 bases from V and 8 bases from J, the junction contained 11 bases not matched to a gene. This CDR3 spans 14 amino acids. CDR3 residues: CASSPSYRGVEAFF. DNA of the CDR3: TGTGCCAGCAGTCCTTCGTACAGGGGCGTCGAAGCTTTCTTT.

CDR3 sequence reads: CATSRVRGLVEQFF. CDR3 DNA sequence: TGTGCCACCAGCAGAGTCAGGGGGCTGGTTGAGCAGTTCTTC. This chain uses TRBV15 with TRBJ2-1; 8 bases match TRBD1. V lost 1 base, J lost 9 bases, and 5 bases stayed unmatched. From germline, CDR1 is LNHNV and CDR2 YYDKDF (reference sequence). The CDR3 runs 14 residues.

This chain uses TRBV6-1 with TRBJ2-3, with D possibly matching TRBD2 (7 bases). This CDR3 region has 14 residues. The germline CDR1 and CDR2 sequences are MNHNS and SASEGT. V lost 7 bases and J 3 bases, leaving 14 bases between the germline ends. The CDR3 DNA is TGTGCCAGCACCCAGGGAGGGGGGACAGATACGCAGTATTTT. As protein: CASTQGGGTDTQYF.

J is TRBJ2-5 and V is TRBV7-9, with TRBD2 as a possible D gene (6 bases). Germline CDR1 SEHNR, CDR2 FQNEAQ (reference sequence). Deletions cut 3 bases from V and 5 bases from J, with 13 bases between. The CDR3 has 14 amino acids. CDR3 loop: CASSFVGSGETQYF. The CDR3 DNA sequence: TGTGCCAGCAGCTTCGTCGGGAGTGGGGAGACCCAGTACTTC.

The J gene is TRBJ1-5, the V gene TRBV7-6; D gene unclear. The V end lost 1 base, the J end lost 7 bases, and 11 bases lay between the germline ends. This CDR3 is 14 amino acids long. The germline CDR1 and CDR2 sequences are SGHVS and FNYEAQ. The chain's CDR3 is CASSLGSGNQPQHF. The CDR3 nucleotides are TGTGCCAGCAGCTTAGGGTCCGGGAACCAGCCCCAGCATTTT.

J is TRBJ2-7 and V is TRBV7-9; D may be TRBD2 (6 bases). CDR3 length equals 13 residues. Germline CDR1 SEHNR, CDR2 FQNEAQ (reference sequence). Trimming removed 7 bases at V and 6 bases at J, with 16 bases between. The CDR3: CASTLSVGGEQYF. CDR3 nucleotide sequence: TGTGCCAGCACCCTTAGCGTGGGAGGCGAGCAGTACTTC.

V gene TRBV5-6 combines with J gene TRBJ2-7; tentatively, D is TRBD2 (6 bases). The V end was cut by 1 base, the J end by 2 bases, with 10 bases between. Germline V gene sequence: CDR1 SGHDT, CDR2 YYEEEE. The CDR3 sequence is 14 residues long. The CDR3 nucleotides are TGTGCCAGCAGCTTGAGTAGCGGTCCCTACGAGCAGTACTTC. Its translation: CASSLSSGPYEQYF.

The chain uses TRBV19 and TRBJ2-5; 8 bases agree with TRBD2. The V gene's germline CDR1 is LNHDA and CDR2 SQIVND (reference sequence). With V trimmed by 2 bases and J by 4 bases, 9 bases remained unmatched. CDR3 length: 16 amino acids. The CDR3: CASSIRQRERGETQYF. CDR3 DNA sequence: TGTGCCAGTAGTATACGTCAGCGGGAGCGGGGAGAGACCCAGTACTTC. The variable domain in full, completed from reference TRBV19 and TRBJ2-5, reads DGGITQSPKYLFRKEGQNVTLSCEQNLNHDAMYWYRQDPGQGLRLIYYSQIVNDFQKGDIAEGYSVSREKKESFPLTVTSAQKNPTAFYLCASSIRQRERGETQYFGPGTRLLVL.

This clone was seen once. J is TRBJ2-1 and V is TRBV9; 7 bases match TRBD1. Germline CDR1 and CDR2: SGDLS and YYNGEE. Trimming cost V 3 bases and J 5 bases; bases outside gene matches: 8. This CDR3 is 15 amino acids long. Written as DNA, the CDR3 is TGTGCCAGCAGCGCGTCCGGGACAGTTAACAATGAGCAGTTCTTC. Translated, it gives CASSASGTVNNEQFF.